This TCR beta chain was sequenced for a study of T cells in localized non-small cell lung cancer. Points from the study as a whole: Investigators sequenced only a single tumor region, leaving heterogeneity possible. Appearing in adjacent lung were a median about 59 of the top 100 tumor clones.

This clone was observed a handful of times. What it recognizes is unknown. Germline V lookup: CDR1 WNHNN, CDR2 SYGVQD (reference sequence). The V segment lost 7 bases and the J segment 5 bases; nucleotides outside the gene matches: 7. The CDR3 contains 13 residues. Clones were sequenced by immunoSEQ multiplex PCR, and TCRdb holds only the in-frame ones, with some missing. The sample includes approximately 24,000 clones, 91% of them seen just once. This specimen consisted of peripheral blood, obtained before any cancer treatment. The receptor comes from an older female donor with stage II squamous cell lung carcinoma. This chain uses TRBV10-1 with TRBJ1-2, with TRBD1 matching over 7 bases. The CDR3 coding sequence is TGCGCCAGCACCACAGGGGAGGCGTATGGCTACACCTTC. Translating it yields CASTTGEAYGYTF.